A single sample gave rise to the 23 T cell receptor beta chains below, sequenced in a study of cytomegalovirus exposure and HLA in healthy donors. Data came from immunoSEQ multiplex PCR; TCRdb stores just in-frame clones and leaves some out. The table records over 150,000 clones, 75% to 95% of them present only once. The sequenced material came from PBMCs. These receptors were obtained from a woman aged 18-29 years in good health and CMV-seropositive.

The genes are TRBV4-3 and TRBJ1-4; D remains unclear. The CDR3 has 16 amino acids. Trimming stripped 1 base from V and 8 bases from J, with 17 bases between. The V gene's germline CDR1 is LGHNA and CDR2 YSLEER. The CDR3 reads CASSQGSQPGGEKLFF. The DNA for the CDR3 is TGCGCCAGCAGCCAAGGTTCTCAACCGGGCGGGGAAAAACTGTTTTTT.

The chain employs TRBV6-6 and TRBJ1-5, with 8 bases aligning to TRBD1. This CDR3 has 15 residues. Germline CDR1 reads MNHNY; CDR2 reads SVGAGI (reference sequence). The V and J ends lost 6 bases and 2 bases, in that order; junction bases with no gene match: 6. CDR3 protein: CASSDTDRGNQPQHF. The CDR3 DNA reads TGTGCCAGCAGCGACACGGACAGGGGCAATCAGCCCCAGCATTTT.

V and J are TRBV2 and TRBJ1-5, with D tentatively TRBD1 (6 bases). This CDR3 is 17 amino acids long. The germline gives CDR1 SNHLY, CDR2 FYNNEI. Between the trimmed V and J ends, which lost 3 bases and 2 bases, there was a span of 17 bases. The CDR3 region is CASSDPDVAGGNQPQHF. The DNA for the CDR3 is TGTGCCAGCAGTGACCCGGACGTAGCAGGGGGCAATCAGCCCCAGCATTTT.

This clone has a single count. The rearrangement links TRBV29-1 to TRBJ2-4; the D gene is possibly TRBD1 (6 bases). The CDR3 has 14 residues. Germline-derived CDR1 and CDR2 are SQVTM and ANQGSEA. V was shortened by 4 bases and J by 1 base, with 11 bases between the two germline ends. The CDR3 region is CSVGGLGAKNIQYF. The CDR3 DNA follows: TGCAGCGTTGGGGGGCTGGGGGCCAAAAACATTCAGTACTTC.

The chain employs TRBV7-3 and TRBJ2-1; 12 bases are a match to TRBD2. The trim removed 4 bases at V and 0 bases at J, leaving 7 bases unmatched. This CDR3 is built from 18 residues. CDR1 and CDR2 from the germline V gene are SGHTA and FQGTGA. CDR3 in DNA: TGTGCCAGCAGCTCGATTAGACTAGCGGGAGTCTCCTACAATGAGCAGTTCTTC. Protein product: CASSSIRLAGVSYNEQFF.

The V call is TRBV5-1, the J call TRBJ2-7; 10 bases agree with TRBD1. This CDR3 contains 16 residues. Germline trimming cut 0 bases from V and 2 bases from J; bases unmatched to any gene: 5. Germline V gene sequence: CDR1 SGHRS, CDR2 YFSETQ. The CDR3 DNA follows: TGCGCCAGCAGCTTGGGGGCAGGACAGGGGGCCTACGAGCAGTACTTC. It codes for CASSLGAGQGAYEQYF.

The rearrangement uses TRBV11-1 and TRBJ2-7; 10 bases fit TRBD2. This CDR3 has 16 residues. Germline V gene data show CDR1 as SGHAT and CDR2 as FQDESV (reference sequence). Losses at the gene ends were 5 bases for V and 5 bases for J; bases not matched to a gene: 12. CDR3 protein: CASSPHEAGGKDEQYF. The CDR3 DNA sequence: TGTGCCAGCAGCCCCCACGAAGCGGGAGGGAAGGACGAGCAGTACTTC.

J is TRBJ1-5 and V is TRBV7-2, with TRBD1 matching over 9 bases. The CDR3 is 14 amino acids. From germline, CDR1 is SGHTA and CDR2 FQGNSA. With 4 bases clipped from V and 4 bases from J, the junction kept 2 bases outside the gene matches. In DNA, the CDR3 is TGTGCCAGCAGCTCGACAGGGGGTAATCAGCCCCAGCATTTT. It is translated as CASSSTGGNQPQHF.

The DNA for the CDR3 is TGTGCCAGCAGTGAACGACAGGGGAATCAGCCCCAGCATTTT. Translating gives CASSERQGNQPQHF. The chain has TRBV2 and TRBJ1-5; 8 bases agree with TRBD1. Germline values: CDR1 SNHLY, CDR2 FYNNEI. The trim removed 2 bases at V and 4 bases at J, leaving 1 base unmatched. This CDR3 spans 14 amino acids.

V usage is TRBV18 and J usage is TRBJ1-2; the D gene is possibly TRBD1 (5 bases). The V end lost 1 base, the J end lost 2 bases, and 11 bases lay between the germline ends. The germline V gene encodes CDR1 KGHSH and CDR2 LQKENI. The CDR3 is 15 residues long. Here the CDR3 DNA reads TGTGCCAGCTCACCACAGCCGGGGGAGAACTATGGCTACACCTTC. It yields the protein CASSPQPGENYGYTF.

The chain combines TRBV6-5 with TRBJ1-2; tentatively, D is TRBD1 (5 bases). Germline V gene sequence: CDR1 MNHEY, CDR2 SVGAGI. Trimming took off 4 bases at V and 8 bases at J, with 14 bases between the two ends. The CDR3 has 13 amino acids. This CDR3 is CASSSSRVGGYTF. The DNA for the CDR3 is TGTGCCAGCAGTTCCAGCAGGGTCGGCGGCTACACCTTC.

The rearrangement links TRBV5-1 to TRBJ2-3; D may be TRBD2 (6 bases). Germline V gene lookup returns CDR1 SGHRS and CDR2 YFSETQ. The CDR3 length is 15 residues. The ends were cut back, 0 bases at V and 4 bases at J, with 12 bases in the middle. In DNA form, the CDR3 reads TGCGCCAGCAGCTTGGTCGGAGGGCCAGCAGATACGCAGTATTTT. This sequence encodes CASSLVGGPADTQYF.

The V and J genes are TRBV28 and TRBJ1-1; possible D gene TRBD1, 6 bases. The CDR3 sequence is 14 residues long. Germline V gene lookup returns CDR1 MDHEN and CDR2 SYDVKM. V was cut by 5 bases and J by 4 bases, with 14 bases left in between. The CDR3 loop reads CASSTQTGTTEAFF. DNA for the CDR3: TGTGCCAGCAGTACCCAGACAGGAACCACTGAAGCTTTCTTT.

The J gene is TRBJ2-3, the V gene TRBV6-6, with a tentative D call TRBD1 (6 bases). The CDR3 sequence is 14 residues long. CDR1 MNHNY and CDR2 SVGAGI come from the germline V gene (reference sequence). Deletions cut 4 bases from V and 3 bases from J, with 11 bases between. The CDR3 loop is CASSSHRVTDTQYF. The CDR3 coding sequence is TGTGCCAGCAGTTCTCACAGGGTGACAGATACGCAGTATTTT.

The J gene is TRBJ2-1, the V gene TRBV5-1, with TRBD1 as a possible D gene (7 bases). This CDR3 spans 14 amino acids. Trimming pared 4 bases from V and 7 bases from J, leaving 15 bases between. The germline V gene encodes CDR1 SGHRS and CDR2 YFSETQ. The CDR3 region has the DNA TGCGCCAGCAGCCTACCGACAGGGAGGAATGAGCAGTTCTTC. Encoded protein: CASSLPTGRNEQFF.

The chain joins TRBV6-5 to TRBJ1-5; weak D call: TRBD1 (5 bases). V was pared by 6 bases and J by 9 bases, with 18 bases between. Germline CDR1 is MNHEY and CDR2 is SVGAGI. The CDR3 length is 14 residues. As DNA, the CDR3 is TGTGCCAGCAGCCCAGGACGGGGGGAAGTGCCCCAGCATTTT. It yields the protein CASSPGRGEVPQHF.

In DNA, the CDR3 is TGCGCCAGCAGCCAGGCCGGGCGACAGGGTAAGAACACTGAAGCTTTCTTT. It encodes CASSQAGRQGKNTEAFF. The chain employs TRBV5-1 and TRBJ1-1; 7 nucleotides align to TRBD1. After removal of 4 bases from V and 1 base from J, the junction contained 13 bases not matched to a gene. This CDR3 has 17 amino acids. Germline-derived CDR1 and CDR2 are SGHRS and YFSETQ. Variable domain in full (rest from reference TRBV5-1 and TRBJ1-1): KAGVTQTPRYLIKTRGQQVTLSCSPISGHRSVSWYQQTPGQGLQFLFEYFSETQRNKGNFPGRFSGRQFSNSRSEMNVSTLELGDSALYLCASSQAGRQGKNTEAFFGQGTRLTVV.

The rearrangement joins TRBV12-5 to TRBJ2-7, with 9 nucleotides matching TRBD1. The CDR3 spans 14 residues. Germline CDR1 is LGHNT and CDR2 is FRNRAP. The V gene end was trimmed by 6 bases and the J gene end by 5 bases; junction bases not matched to a gene: 8. The CDR3, as DNA: TGTGCTAGTGGCCGCGGACAGGGGTTCGACGAGCAGTACTTC. As protein: CASGRGQGFDEQYF.

V and J are TRBV11-2 and TRBJ1-2; 8 bases match TRBD1. Germline V lookup: CDR1 SGHAT, CDR2 FQNNGV. The CDR3 runs 16 residues. Trimming removed 1 base from V and 9 bases from J; junction bases left unmatched: 13. The CDR3 DNA sequence: TGTGCCAGCAGCTTAGTTGGGGTGGACAGGGCCCCCCGCTACACCTTC. This translates into CASSLVGVDRAPRYTF.

The V call is TRBV18, the J call TRBJ1-2; 8 bases are a match to TRBD1. The ends lost 3 bases at V and 6 bases at J; junction bases unmatched: 3. Germline values: CDR1 KGHSH, CDR2 LQKENI. CDR3 size: 13 residues. CDR3 loop: CASSPTGVDGYTF. The DNA of the CDR3 is TGTGCCAGCTCACCGACAGGGGTTGATGGCTACACCTTC. Complete variable domain (other parts from reference TRBV18 and TRBJ1-2): NAGVMQNPRHLVRRRGQEARLRCSPMKGHSHVYWYRQLPEEGLKFMVYLQKENIIDESGMPKERFSAEFPKEGPSILRIQQVVRGDSAAYFCASSPTGVDGYTFGSGTRLTVV.

V gene TRBV7-8 combines with J gene TRBJ2-2; possibly TRBD1 for D (6 bases). The germline V and J ends were trimmed by 6 bases and 1 base, with 15 bases remaining between them. CDR1 and CDR2 (germline): SGHVS, FQNEAQ. The CDR3 runs 16 residues. The CDR3 region is CASRLNRVVNTGELFF. The CDR3 DNA reads TGTGCCAGCAGACTAAACAGGGTCGTGAACACCGGGGAGCTGTTTTTT.

J is TRBJ2-1 and V is TRBV13, with 7 bases lining up with TRBD2. The J segment lost 2 bases and the V segment lost 5 bases, leaving 15 bases of the junction unmatched. The CDR3 loop spans 18 amino acids. CDR1 is PRHDT, CDR2 FYEKMQ, per germline (reference sequence). This CDR3 reads CASSVASGPTRTYNEQFF. The CDR3 DNA follows: TGTGCCAGCAGCGTTGCTAGCGGCCCAACAAGGACCTACAATGAGCAGTTCTTC.

The chain links TRBV7-2 to TRBJ1-4; TRBD1 agrees at 11 bases. V lost 1 base to trimming and J lost 8 bases; unmatched junction nucleotides: 3. This CDR3 comprises 15 residues. Germline CDR1 reads SGHTA; CDR2 reads FQGNSA. CDR3 in DNA: TGTGCCAGCAGCTTAGTAAGGGACAGGGGGGAAAAACTGTTTTTT. Translating gives CASSLVRDRGEKLFF. The full variable domain, with the rest looked up from reference TRBV7-2 and TRBJ1-4, is GAGVSQSPSNKVTEKGKDVELRCDPISGHTALYWYRQSLGQGLEFLIYFQGNSAPDKSGLPSDRFSAERTGGSVSTLTIQRTQQEDSAVYLCASSLVRDRGEKLFFGSGTQLSVL.